The following is a T cell receptor beta chain sequence with its context. This entry is derived from a study of PD-L1 blockade in urothelial cancer. Study at large: Specimens of blood held a median count of 141,255 T cells.

What went into each PCR as a spike was synthetic TCR analog templates. Assay: immunoSEQ multiplex PCR; the TCRdb copy retains only in-frame clones and omits some. The data hold approximately 52,000 clones, with approximately 75% observed a single time. CDR1 and CDR2 (germline): SGHNT, YYREEE (reference sequence). This CDR3 has 16 amino acids. V lost 3 bases and J lost 2, with 15 bases in between. The sequences come from PBMCs, collected around atezolizumab (anti-PD-L1) treatment. This clonotype was obtained from a man aged 65-85 years with urothelial cancer. This chain links TRBV5-4 with TRBJ2-1, with D possibly being TRBD1 (5 bases). DNA for the CDR3: TGTGCCAGCAGCTCTGGGGCCCGAGACGCCTACAATGAGCAGTTCTTC. Translating it yields CASSSGARDAYNEQFF.